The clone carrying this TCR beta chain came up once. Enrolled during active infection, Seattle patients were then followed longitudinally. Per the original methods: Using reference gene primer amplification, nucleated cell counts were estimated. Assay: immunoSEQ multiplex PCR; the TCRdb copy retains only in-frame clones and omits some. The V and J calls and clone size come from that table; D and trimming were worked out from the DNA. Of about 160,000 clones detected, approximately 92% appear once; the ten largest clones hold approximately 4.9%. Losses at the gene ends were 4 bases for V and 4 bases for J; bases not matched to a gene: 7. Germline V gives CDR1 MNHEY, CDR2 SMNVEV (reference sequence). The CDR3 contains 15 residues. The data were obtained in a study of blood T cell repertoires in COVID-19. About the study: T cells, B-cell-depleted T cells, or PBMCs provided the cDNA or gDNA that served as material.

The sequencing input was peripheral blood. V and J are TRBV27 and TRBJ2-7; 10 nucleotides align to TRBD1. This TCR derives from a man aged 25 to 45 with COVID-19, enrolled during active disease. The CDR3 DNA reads TGTGCCAGCAGTTCCGGACAGGGGGTGCCGTACGAGCAGTACTTC. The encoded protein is CASSSGQGVPYEQYF.